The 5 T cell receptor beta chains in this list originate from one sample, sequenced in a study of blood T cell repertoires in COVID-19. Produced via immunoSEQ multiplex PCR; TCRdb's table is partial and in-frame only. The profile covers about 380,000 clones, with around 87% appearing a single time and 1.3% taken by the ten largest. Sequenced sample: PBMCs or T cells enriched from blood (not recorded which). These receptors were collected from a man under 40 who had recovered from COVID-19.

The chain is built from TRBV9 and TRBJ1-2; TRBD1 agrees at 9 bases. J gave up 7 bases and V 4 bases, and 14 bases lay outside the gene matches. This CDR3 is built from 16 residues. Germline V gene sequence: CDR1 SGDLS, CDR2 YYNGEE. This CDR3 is CASSPIAWTGEAGYTF. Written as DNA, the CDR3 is TGTGCCAGCAGCCCGATAGCCTGGACAGGGGAGGCTGGCTACACCTTC.

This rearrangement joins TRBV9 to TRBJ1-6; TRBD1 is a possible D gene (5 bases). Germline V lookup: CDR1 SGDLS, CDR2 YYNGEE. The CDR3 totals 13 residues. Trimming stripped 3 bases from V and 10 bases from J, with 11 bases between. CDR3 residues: CASSGGERSPLHF. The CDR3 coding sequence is TGTGCCAGCAGCGGGGGGGAGAGGTCACCCCTCCACTTT.

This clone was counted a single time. The CDR3 DNA follows: TGTGCCAGCAGTTCACGGGGGTCACCCCTCCACTTT. Encoded protein: CASSSRGSPLHF. The chain employs TRBV12-3 or TRBV12-4 and TRBJ1-6, with D tentatively TRBD1 (5 bases). V lost 4 bases and J lost 10, with 8 bases in between. The CDR3 extends over 12 amino acids.

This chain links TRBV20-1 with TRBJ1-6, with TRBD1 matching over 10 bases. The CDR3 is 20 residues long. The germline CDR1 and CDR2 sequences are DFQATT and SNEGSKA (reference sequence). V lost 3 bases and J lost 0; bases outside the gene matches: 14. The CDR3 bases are TGCAGTGCTAGTGGTCACCCGGGACAGGGGCCTAGCTCCTATAATTCACCCCTCCACTTT. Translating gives CSASGHPGQGPSSYNSPLHF.

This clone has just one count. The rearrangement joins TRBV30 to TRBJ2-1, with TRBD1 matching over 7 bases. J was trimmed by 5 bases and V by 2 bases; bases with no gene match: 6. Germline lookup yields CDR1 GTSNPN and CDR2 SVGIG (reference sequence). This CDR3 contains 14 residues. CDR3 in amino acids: CAWSPGTVNNEQFF. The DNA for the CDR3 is TGTGCCTGGAGTCCCGGGACAGTAAACAATGAGCAGTTCTTC. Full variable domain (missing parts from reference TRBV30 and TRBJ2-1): SQTIHQWPATLVQPVGSPLSLECTVEGTSNPNLYWYRQAAGRGLQLLFYSVGIGQISSEVPQNLSASRPQDRQFILSSKKLLLSDSGFYLCAWSPGTVNNEQFFGPGTRLTVL.